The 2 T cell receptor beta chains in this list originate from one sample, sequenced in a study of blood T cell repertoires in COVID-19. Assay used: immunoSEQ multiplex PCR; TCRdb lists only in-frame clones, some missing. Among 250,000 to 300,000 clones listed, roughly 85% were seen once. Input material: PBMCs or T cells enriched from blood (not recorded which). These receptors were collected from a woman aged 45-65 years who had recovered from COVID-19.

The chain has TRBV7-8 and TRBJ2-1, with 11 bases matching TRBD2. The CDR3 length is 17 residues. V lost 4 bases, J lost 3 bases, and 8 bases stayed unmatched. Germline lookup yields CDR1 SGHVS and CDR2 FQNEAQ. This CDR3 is CASSSPGLAEFYNEQFF. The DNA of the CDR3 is TGTGCCAGCAGCTCTCCGGGACTAGCGGAGTTCTACAATGAGCAGTTCTTC.

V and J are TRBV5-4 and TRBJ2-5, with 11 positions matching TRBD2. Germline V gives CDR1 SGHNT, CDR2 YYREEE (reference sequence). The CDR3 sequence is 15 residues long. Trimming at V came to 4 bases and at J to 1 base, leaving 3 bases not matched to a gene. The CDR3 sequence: CASSRGTSGQETQYF. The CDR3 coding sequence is TGTGCCAGCAGCCGAGGGACTAGCGGCCAAGAGACCCAGTACTTC.